What follows are 28 T cell receptor beta chains derived from one specimen sequenced in a study of blood T cell repertoires in COVID-19. Profiled with immunoSEQ multiplex PCR; TCRdb holds only in-frame clones, not every one. The top ten clones hold around a tenth of a sample with over 300,000 clones, over 75% of them seen once. Sequenced: PBMCs or T cells enriched from blood (not recorded which). These receptors were collected from a woman in her thirties or forties who had recovered from COVID-19.

This chain uses TRBV7-9 with TRBJ1-2; perhaps TRBD1 as D (6 bases). This CDR3 contains 15 residues. Germline V lookup: CDR1 SEHNR, CDR2 FQNEAQ (reference sequence). Trimming took off 6 bases at V and 5 bases at J, with 19 bases between the two ends. The CDR3 DNA is TGTGCCAGCAGTTCTACTCCGGGACAAACATATGGCTACACCTTC. Its translation is CASSSTPGQTYGYTF.

The chain employs TRBV28 and TRBJ1-6, with D perhaps TRBD1 (5 bases). This CDR3 has 14 amino acids. V lost 4 bases to trimming and J lost 5 bases, with 9 bases between them. Germline V lookup: CDR1 MDHEN, CDR2 SYDVKM. DNA for the CDR3: TGTGCCAGCAGTTACCCAGGGAATAATTCACCCCTCCACTTT. Translation gives CASSYPGNNSPLHF.

This clone was seen a few times. This sample includes further DNA sequences coding for the same CDR3. The chain carries TRBV27 and TRBJ2-7; 14 nucleotides align to TRBD2. The CDR3 contains 15 residues. Germline V lookup: CDR1 MNHEY, CDR2 SMNVEV (reference sequence). V dropped 5 bases and J dropped 5; count of bases not matched to a gene: 5. The CDR3 loop reads CASSPRGLAGDEQYF. CDR3 DNA: TGTGCCAGCAGTCCGAGGGGACTAGCGGGGGACGAGCAGTACTTC.

This clone occurred a few times. V gene TRBV19 combines with J gene TRBJ2-7; D not resolved. Germline CDR1 LNHDA, CDR2 SQIVND (reference sequence). The V and J ends lost 2 bases and 3 bases respectively, with 8 bases between them. The CDR3 has 13 residues. CDR3 DNA sequence: TGTGCCAGTAGTATACAGGTCCGCTACGAGCAGTACTTC. Its translation is CASSIQVRYEQYF.

This clone has a handful of counts. The V call is TRBV7-9, the J call TRBJ2-7; 7 bases agree with TRBD2. The length of the CDR3 is 14 residues. Looked up from germline, CDR1 is SEHNR and CDR2 is FQNEAQ (reference sequence). Trimming cost V 1 base and J 0 bases; bases outside gene matches: 0. In DNA form, the CDR3 reads TGTGCCAGCAGCTTAGAGCGGGACTCCTACGAGCAGTACTTC. It encodes CASSLERDSYEQYF. The full variable domain, with the rest looked up from reference TRBV7-9 and TRBJ2-7, is DTGVSQNPRHKITKRGQNVTFRCDPISEHNRLYWYRQTLGQGPEFLTYFQNEAQLEKSRLLSDRFSAERPKGSFSTLEIQRTEQGDSAMYLCASSLERDSYEQYFGPGTRLTVT.

The rearrangement links TRBV11-3 to TRBJ2-1, with 9 bases lining up with TRBD1. With V trimmed by 2 bases and J by 8 bases, 22 bases remained unmatched. The CDR3 covers 20 residues. Per the germline V gene, CDR1 is SGHNT and CDR2 is YENEEA. In nucleotides, the CDR3 is TGTGCCAGCAGCTTACCCAGGTCCGGGACAGGGAAGGTGGGGAGCGATGAGCAGTTCTTC. Protein: CASSLPRSGTGKVGSDEQFF.

The chain carries TRBV6-2 or TRBV6-3 and TRBJ1-2; D unclear. Germline V gives CDR1 MNHEY, CDR2 SVGEGT. Trimming pared 2 bases from V and 8 bases from J, leaving 9 bases between. This CDR3 has 12 amino acids. The chain's CDR3 is CASSYGGFGYTF. DNA of the CDR3: TGTGCCAGCAGTTACGGAGGGTTCGGCTACACCTTC.

This chain links TRBV30 with TRBJ1-1, with 7 bases that match TRBD1. The J segment lost 1 base and the V segment lost 1 base, leaving 15 bases of the junction unmatched. The CDR3 runs to 18 residues. Germline V gene sequence: CDR1 GTSNPN, CDR2 SVGIG (reference sequence). CDR3 sequence: CAWSGRDRLQSRNTEAFF. Written as DNA, the CDR3 is TGTGCCTGGAGTGGAAGGGACAGACTGCAGTCCAGGAACACTGAAGCTTTCTTT.

V gene TRBV7-2 combines with J gene TRBJ1-2; TRBD1 matches 12 bases. J was trimmed by 7 bases and V by 4 bases; bases with no gene match: 7. Germline V gene sequence: CDR1 SGHTA, CDR2 FQGNSA. The CDR3 totals 15 residues. The CDR3 spells CASSSPGQGASGYTF. The DNA for the CDR3 is TGTGCCAGCAGCTCACCGGGACAGGGGGCCAGTGGCTACACCTTC.

V is TRBV7-2 and J is TRBJ2-3, with TRBD2 identical over 8 bases. The CDR3 covers 15 residues. The V gene's germline CDR1 is SGHTA and CDR2 FQGNSA. V was pared by 6 bases and J by 3 bases, with 8 bases of the junction left unmatched. CDR3 sequence: CASSPGTRTTDTQYF. CDR3 nucleotides: TGTGCCAGCAGTCCCGGGACTAGAACTACAGATACGCAGTATTTT.

This clone was found once. V and J are TRBV19 and TRBJ1-4, with 8 positions matching TRBD1. Germline V CDR1 and CDR2: LNHDA, SQIVND (reference sequence). V dropped 3 bases and J dropped 8; count of bases not matched to a gene: 8. This CDR3 has 15 residues. CDR3 coding DNA: TGTGCCAGTAGTATTTCGACAGGGGTGCAGGAAAAACTGTTTTTT. Its protein is CASSISTGVQEKLFF.

This chain links TRBV11-2 with TRBJ2-3; 11 bases line up with TRBD2. The germline V gene has CDR1 SGHAT and CDR2 FQNNGV. The length of the CDR3 is 16 residues. The V gene end was trimmed by 3 bases and the J gene end by 2 bases; junction bases not matched to a gene: 4. This CDR3 is CASSFRLAGPTDTQYF. CDR3 bases: TGTGCCAGCAGCTTTCGACTAGCGGGGCCCACAGATACGCAGTATTTT.

This clone was detected once. The chain combines TRBV7-9 with TRBJ2-5, with 7 bases identical to TRBD1. The CDR3 length is 19 residues. J gave up 0 bases and V 2 bases, and 15 bases lay outside the gene matches. From germline, CDR1 is SEHNR and CDR2 FQNEAQ (reference sequence). CDR3 region: CASSLLPTGTDLHQETQYF. CDR3 DNA: TGTGCCAGCAGCTTACTCCCGACCGGGACAGATCTCCACCAAGAGACCCAGTACTTC.

The chain is built from TRBV5-1 and TRBJ1-5, with a tentative D call TRBD1 (6 bases). Germline loops: CDR1 SGHRS, CDR2 YFSETQ. V was shortened by 0 bases and J by 3 bases, with 10 bases between the two germline ends. The CDR3 covers 15 residues. The CDR3 bases are TGCGCCAGCAGCTTGGAGGGACATGACAATCAGCCCCAGCATTTT. It translates to CASSLEGHDNQPQHF.

The chain employs TRBV25-1 and TRBJ1-2; unclear D gene. This CDR3 is 15 amino acids long. Germline V CDR1 and CDR2: MGHDK, SYGVNS. V lost 3 bases to trimming and J lost 3 bases, with 14 bases between them. The CDR3 protein is CASSEWKTWDYGYTF. The CDR3 bases are TGTGCCAGCAGTGAGTGGAAGACTTGGGACTATGGCTACACCTTC.

This chain uses TRBV6-5 with TRBJ2-5; perhaps TRBD1 as D (5 bases). Between the trimmed V and J ends, which lost 0 bases and 3 bases, there was a span of 8 bases. The CDR3 totals 14 residues. Looked up from germline, CDR1 is MNHEY and CDR2 is SVGAGI. CDR3 in amino acids: CASSYSSREETQYF. The CDR3 DNA is TGTGCCAGCAGTTACTCGAGCAGGGAAGAGACCCAGTACTTC.

This chain uses TRBV9 with TRBJ2-2, with TRBD1 matching 11 bases. Germline V gene sequence: CDR1 SGDLS, CDR2 YYNGEE. After removal of 0 bases from V and 3 bases from J, the junction contained 13 bases not matched to a gene. This CDR3 contains 20 residues. As DNA, the CDR3 is TGTGCCAGCAGCGTAGGTGGCCTCCCGGGACAGGGGGTGGACACCGGGGAGCTGTTTTTT. This encodes CASSVGGLPGQGVDTGELFF.

The chain joins TRBV27 to TRBJ2-7; TRBD2 aligns across 11 bases. CDR1 and CDR2 (germline): MNHEY, SMNVEV (reference sequence). V trimming: 3 bases; J trimming: 2 bases; junction bases outside the gene matches: 3. This CDR3 is built from 15 residues. The CDR3 reads CASSFSTSGAYEQYF. In DNA form, the CDR3 reads TGTGCCAGCAGTTTCTCGACTAGCGGGGCCTACGAGCAGTACTTC.

The chain is built from TRBV10-3 and TRBJ1-4; D is uncertain. Germline CDR1 reads ENHRY; CDR2 reads SYGVKD. V lost 0 bases and J 5 bases, leaving 10 bases between the germline ends. The CDR3 totals 15 residues. The CDR3 protein is CAISESQRGNEKLFF. The CDR3 coding sequence is TGTGCCATCAGTGAGTCGCAAAGAGGGAATGAAAAACTGTTTTTT.

The CDR3 spells CATGAGTGLAAYNEQFF. In DNA, the CDR3 is TGTGCCACCGGGGCCGGGACAGGGTTGGCGGCCTACAATGAGCAGTTCTTC. V and J are TRBV24-1 and TRBJ2-1, with 9 bases matching TRBD1. Germline V gene sequence: CDR1 KGHDR, CDR2 SFDVKD. The CDR3 runs 17 residues. With 9 bases clipped from V and 2 bases from J, the junction kept 13 bases outside the gene matches.

This rearrangement joins TRBV6-2 or TRBV6-3 to TRBJ2-3; 11 bases match TRBD2. Trimming at V came to 5 bases and at J to 2 bases, leaving 3 bases not matched to a gene. Germline V gene data show CDR1 as MNHEY and CDR2 as SVGEGT. The CDR3 is 15 residues long. The CDR3 reads CASSGGLADTDTQYF. In DNA, the CDR3 is TGTGCCAGCAGTGGGGGACTAGCGGACACAGATACGCAGTATTTT.

The CDR3 protein is CASSQDSTYEQYF. The CDR3 region has the DNA TGTGCCAGCAGCCAGGACAGCACCTACGAGCAGTACTTC. The rearrangement joins TRBV3-1 (or the pseudogene TRBV3-2) to TRBJ2-7, with D possibly matching TRBD1 (6 bases). V was shortened by 3 bases and J by 2 bases, with 8 bases between the two germline ends. This CDR3 is built from 13 residues. Per germline, CDR1 LGHDT and CDR2 YNNKEL (reference sequence).

The V call is TRBV27, the J call TRBJ2-7, with 7 bases aligning to TRBD1. Germline CDR1 MNHEY, CDR2 SMNVEV (reference sequence). The CDR3 extends over 14 amino acids. V shed 5 bases, J shed 4 bases, and the junction held 8 bases outside the gene matches. The CDR3 region has the DNA TGTGCCAGCAGTATCGCTCGGGACAGTTACGAGCAGTACTTC. Encoded protein: CASSIARDSYEQYF.

This chain links TRBV7-8 with TRBJ1-5; D is undetermined. CDR3 length: 13 residues. Trimming pared 0 bases from V and 5 bases from J, leaving 5 bases between. Per germline, CDR1 SGHVS and CDR2 FQNEAQ. The CDR3 DNA reads as TGTGCCAGCAGCTTAGCAACTGATCAGCCCCAGCATTTT. Protein sequence: CASSLATDQPQHF.

The V gene is TRBV5-1, the J gene TRBJ2-7, with 9 bases that match TRBD1. V lost 4 bases to trimming and J lost 1 base; unmatched junction nucleotides: 3. This CDR3 region has 14 residues. The germline V gene encodes CDR1 SGHRS and CDR2 YFSETQ. CDR3 protein: CASSEQGASYEQYF. Written as DNA, the CDR3 is TGCGCCAGCAGCGAACAGGGGGCATCCTACGAGCAGTACTTC.

The gene calls are TRBV13 and TRBJ1-2, with D possibly being TRBD1 (6 bases). V lost 5 bases, J lost 2 bases, and 15 bases lay in between. Germline CDR1 is PRHDT and CDR2 is FYEKMQ (reference sequence). The length of the CDR3 is 15 residues. CDR3 coding DNA: TGTGCCAGCAGCCAACAGGGCCTAGGGAACTATGGCTACACCTTC. This sequence encodes CASSQQGLGNYGYTF.

The chain employs TRBV2 and TRBJ2-7, with TRBD1 matching 7 bases. Looked up from germline, CDR1 is SNHLY and CDR2 is FYNNEI. There are 15 residues in the CDR3. V gave up 5 bases and J gave up 2 bases; unmatched junction bases: 9. The CDR3 DNA reads as TGTGCCAGCAGTACCAGACAGGGTATTCCCTACGAGCAGTACTTC. The encoded protein is CASSTRQGIPYEQYF.

The rearrangement links TRBV7-2 to TRBJ2-7, with unresolved D. This CDR3 has 11 residues. V was clipped by 4 bases and J by 3 bases, with 4 bases between them. Germline assignment: CDR1 SGHTA and CDR2 FQGNSA. The CDR3, as DNA: TGTGCCAGCAGCTACAACTACGAGCAGTACTTC. It encodes CASSYNYEQYF.